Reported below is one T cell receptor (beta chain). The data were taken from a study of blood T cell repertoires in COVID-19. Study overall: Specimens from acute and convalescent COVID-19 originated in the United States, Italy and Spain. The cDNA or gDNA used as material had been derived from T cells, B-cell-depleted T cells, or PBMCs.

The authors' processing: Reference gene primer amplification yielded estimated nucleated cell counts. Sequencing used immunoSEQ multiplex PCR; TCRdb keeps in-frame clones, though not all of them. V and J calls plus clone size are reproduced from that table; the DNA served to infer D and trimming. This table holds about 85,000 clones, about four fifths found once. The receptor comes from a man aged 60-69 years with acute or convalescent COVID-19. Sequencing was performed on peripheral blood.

CDR3 in DNA: TGTGCCAGCAGAGGACAGGGGGAGGGGACCGGGGAGCTGTTTTTT. This gives the protein CASRGQGEGTGELFF. The genes are TRBV27 and TRBJ2-2, with 10 bases aligning to TRBD1. Germline CDR1 and CDR2: MNHEY and SMNVEV (reference sequence). Trimming at V came to 6 bases and at J to 5 bases, leaving 6 bases not matched to a gene. The CDR3 length is 15 residues.